This note documents a single T cell receptor beta chain sequence. The source of the sample is a study of T cell responses to AZD1222 COVID-19 vaccine. Produced via immunoSEQ multiplex PCR; TCRdb's table is partial and in-frame only. The repertoire consists of more than 85,000 clones, with around 87% occurring once and the leading ten covering around 2.5%. This receptor was taken from an adult in good health. Source: peripheral blood, taken on day 0 of AZD1222 vaccination.

Here the CDR3 reads CASSQGLSGGLSGYTF. Written as DNA, the CDR3 is TGCGCCAGCAGCCAAGGGTTGAGTGGGGGGCTGAGTGGCTACACCTTC. V is TRBV4-1 and J is TRBJ1-2; perhaps TRBD1 as D (6 bases). V was clipped by 1 base and J by 7 bases, with 19 bases between them. The CDR3 spans 16 residues. Germline assignment: CDR1 MGHRA and CDR2 YSYEKL.